A selection of T cell receptor beta chains follows, all from one sample in a study of graft-versus-host responses after intestinal transplantation. The data were produced by immunoSEQ multiplex PCR, yet TCRdb's version contains in-frame clones alone and is incomplete. The sample lists 9,500 to 15,000 clones, around three quarters seen once, with 4.3% in the top ten. The sequencing used ileum tissue, collected roughly 4.5 months after intestinal transplantation. These receptors were obtained from a human patient who received an intestinal transplant, so some T cells may come from the graft donor. The CDR3 runs from the conserved cysteine through the conserved F or W. Each record gives: clone size, J gene, D gene, V gene, CDR3 DNA, CDR3 protein. A D gene is named only where the DNA matches it firmly. Only part of the rows carry a size: once, few, many, or a class if the clone is expanded.

. TRBJ2-1 TRBD2 TRBV5-6 TGTGCCAGCAGCGTGACTAGCGGGGGGGTTCTTGAGCAGTTCTTC CASSVTSGGVLEQFF
. TRBJ2-3 . TRBV19 TGTGCCAGTAGTACCGACACGGACGGTGGGGCGGATACGCAGTATTTT CASSTDTDGGADTQYF
. TRBJ2-5 . TRBV7-3 TGTGCCAGCAGCCCCCAGGTTGGAGAGACCCAGTACTTC CASSPQVGETQYF
once TRBJ2-5 TRBD2 TRBV7-2 TGTGCCAGCAGTATTAGCGGGAGCTCTTGGGAGACCCAGTACTTC CASSISGSSWETQYF
. TRBJ2-1 TRBD2 TRBV4-2 TGTGCCAGCAGCCGGACTAGCGGGGGGGCCAATGAGCAGTTCTTC CASSRTSGGANEQFF
once TRBJ2-7 . TRBV18 TGTGCCAGCTCACCGGCCAGGGCAACCTACGAGCAGTACTTC CASSPARATYEQYF
. TRBJ2-7 TRBD2 TRBV7-9 TGTGCCAGCAGCGATGGGACTAGCGGGAGGACCCACCTATACGAGCAGTACTTC CASSDGTSGRTHLYEQYF
. TRBJ1-2 TRBD1 TRBV19 TGTGCCAGTAGTACCGGGACAGGGTGGAGTGGCTATGGCTACACCTTC CASSTGTGWSGYGYTF
. TRBJ2-5 . TRBV6-1 TGTGCCAGCAGTGCCCTAGGGGACCAGTACTTC CASSALGDQYF
. TRBJ2-7 TRBD1 TRBV5-3 TGTGCCATCCGGGACAGGTATTCCTACGAGCAGTACTTC CAIRDRYSYEQYF
few TRBJ2-1 TRBD2 TRBV5-6 TGTGCCAGCAGCCCCCTGGCGGGAGAAAGAGATGAGCAGTTCTTC CASSPLAGERDEQFF
. TRBJ2-5 TRBD1 TRBV4-3 TGCGCCAGCAGCCAAGAAGGGTTATACAGGGGGCGGCTGGAGACCCAGTACTTC CASSQEGLYRGRLETQYF
. TRBJ1-2 . TRBV7-2 TGTGCCAGCAGCTTAGACGGGGACAGCTACACCTTC CASSLDGDSYTF
. TRBJ2-2 TRBD2 TRBV29-1 TGCAGCGTTGACCCCGGGACTAGCGGGGGGGCCGTGGACGGGGAGCTGTTTTTT CSVDPGTSGGAVDGELFF
. TRBJ1-5 . TRBV4-1 TGCGCCAGCAGCCAAGGAACAGGGAATCAGCCCCAGCATTTT CASSQGTGNQPQHF
. TRBJ2-2 TRBD1 TRBV14 TGTGCCAGCAGCCAACTCCCGGAGACAGGGCCCGGGGAGCTGTTTTTT CASSQLPETGPGELFF
. TRBJ2-5 . TRBV11-2 TGTGCCAGCAGCTTAGGGCCCGACTCCTCAGAGACCCAGTACTTC CASSLGPDSSETQYF
. TRBJ2-5 . TRBV7-8 TGTGCCAGCAGCTCGGACTGGAAGACCCAGTACTTC CASSSDWKTQYF
few TRBJ1-2 . TRBV4-3 TGCGCCAGCAGCCAAGCAGATGGACTTTATGGCTACACCTTC CASSQADGLYGYTF
. TRBJ1-6 . TRBV6-5 TGTGCCAGCAACAGTCCAAAGCAACTCTCACCCCTCCACTTT CASNSPKQLSPLHF
. TRBJ2-5 . TRBV11-2 TGTGCCAGCAGCTTAGCGCCAGGGGTGGGGGCCCAAGAGACCCAGTACTTC CASSLAPGVGAQETQYF
. TRBJ2-3 TRBD2 TRBV28 TGTGCCAGCAGTCTAGCGGGAGATACGCAGTATTTT CASSLAGDTQYF
. TRBJ1-3 TRBD1 TRBV29-1 TGCAGCGTTCTGGGACAGGGAAACACCATATATTTT CSVLGQGNTIYF
. TRBJ2-1 TRBD1 TRBV23-1 TGCGCCAGCAGTCACGCCGGGACAGAACCCTACAATGAGCAGTTCTTC CASSHAGTEPYNEQFF
once TRBJ2-1 . TRBV10-3 TGTGCCATCAGTGACCTAGGGACATGGGCCTACAATGAGCAGTTCTTC CAISDLGTWAYNEQFF
. TRBJ1-3 . TRBV20-1 TGCAGTGCTAGACAGGGGCACACCATATATTTT CSARQGHTIYF
. TRBJ2-1 TRBD1 TRBV6-4 TGTGCCAGCAGTGAAAAGGCAGGGGGCTACAATGAGCAGTTCTTC CASSEKAGGYNEQFF
once TRBJ2-3 TRBD1 TRBV9 TGTGCCAGCAGCGTCAGGGGGCGTCGGACAGATACGCAGTATTTT CASSVRGRRTDTQYF
. TRBJ2-4 TRBD1 TRBV5-1 TGCGCCAGCAGCTTGGATGTGAACAGGGGGCCGGACATTCAGTACTTC CASSLDVNRGPDIQYF
. TRBJ2-7 TRBD2 TRBV4-1 TGCGCCAGCAGCCAAGATCCTGCGGGAGGTGGCGACGAGCAGTACTTC CASSQDPAGGGDEQYF
. TRBJ2-1 . TRBV10-1 TGCGCCAGGTCGGACTATCCCTCCTACAATGAGCAGTTCTTC CARSDYPSYNEQFF
. TRBJ2-5 TRBD2 TRBV4-1 TGCGCCAGCAGCCAAGCGGTAGCGGGGGCCTCATTACAAGAGACCCAGTACTTC CASSQAVAGASLQETQYF
. TRBJ2-7 . TRBV27 TGTGCCAGCAGTTTATTCCCCTCGGCGGCCTACGAGCAGTACTTC CASSLFPSAAYEQYF
. TRBJ2-2 TRBD2 TRBV27 TGTGCCAGCAGTTCGGGACTAGCGGGAGGGCCGAACGGGGAGCTGTTTTTT CASSSGLAGGPNGELFF
. TRBJ2-7 . TRBV28 TGTGCCAGCAGTATTGTGGGGAGCTCCTACGAGCAGTACTTC CASSIVGSSYEQYF
. TRBJ1-2 TRBD1 TRBV6-1 TGTGCCAGCGCCCGGGACAGTAACTATGGCTACACCTTC CASARDSNYGYTF
. TRBJ2-3 . TRBV27 TGTGCCAGCAACCCTAGAGAGTCAGATACGCAGTATTTT CASNPRESDTQYF
. TRBJ2-3 . TRBV7-2 TGTGCCAGCAGCTCCCTGGGGCCGTGGGATACGCAGTATTTT CASSSLGPWDTQYF
once TRBJ2-1 . TRBV7-3 TGTGCCAGCAGCTTAAGCGGGATTGGCGATGAGCAGTTCTTC CASSLSGIGDEQFF
. TRBJ1-5 . TRBV2 TGTGCCAGCTGCGGGTATAGCAATCAGCCCCAGCATTTT CASCGYSNQPQHF
. TRBJ1-6 TRBD1 TRBV7-8 TGTGCCAGCAGCTCCCAGGGGGCGGATAATTCACCCCTCCACTTT CASSSQGADNSPLHF
few TRBJ2-1 TRBD2 TRBV10-3 TGTGCCATCAGCGAACCCGGGACTAGCGGGAGGTACAATGAGCAGTTCTTC CAISEPGTSGRYNEQFF
once TRBJ2-4 . TRBV28 TGTGCCAGCAGTTGGTCAGGGTGCTTC CASSWSGCF
. TRBJ2-2 TRBD2 TRBV7-6 TGTGCCAGCAGCCCCACTGGGGCGGGAGGGCGGACCGGGGAGCTGTTTTTT CASSPTGAGGRTGELFF